The clone carrying this T cell receptor (beta chain) occurred many times. Its matching antigen is unknown. TCRdb re-analysed the RACE reads in MiXCR, keeping a single row per CDR3 protein. The sample lists over 300,000 distinct CDR3 sequences; around 5.5% were seen once. The sample's time point: pre-sensitization, week 0. As for treatment: therapeutic diphenylcyclopropenone sensitization with weekly scalp DPC. The sample is drawn from a study of human T cells and chemical hapten exposure. On the study more broadly: An area of 2 cm by 2 cm on upper inner arm skin received 2% DPC for sensitization. Reading of the patch tests, which applied 0.01% DPC to the upper back, occurred at 6 days.

Germline values: CDR1 MNHEY, CDR2 SVGEGT. The CDR3 has 16 residues. V was shortened by 7 bases and J by 8 bases, with 24 bases between the two germline ends. Study-wide findings and caveats: Controls had significantly fewer large CDR3 similarity clusters than were formed by expanded TCRs.

The TCR originated in a woman aged 50 to 65 with alopecia areata. Some clones in this sample may be carry-over from other donors' samples. The specimen was whole blood, collected in connection with sensitization to the hapten diphenylcyclopropenone (DPC). V and J are TRBV6-2 or TRBV6-3 and TRBJ1-5; D unresolved. Written as DNA, the CDR3 is TGTGCCAGCACCACAGAAGGACGGGCCTTATCGGAGCCCCAGCATTTT. It is translated as CASTTEGRALSEPQHF.